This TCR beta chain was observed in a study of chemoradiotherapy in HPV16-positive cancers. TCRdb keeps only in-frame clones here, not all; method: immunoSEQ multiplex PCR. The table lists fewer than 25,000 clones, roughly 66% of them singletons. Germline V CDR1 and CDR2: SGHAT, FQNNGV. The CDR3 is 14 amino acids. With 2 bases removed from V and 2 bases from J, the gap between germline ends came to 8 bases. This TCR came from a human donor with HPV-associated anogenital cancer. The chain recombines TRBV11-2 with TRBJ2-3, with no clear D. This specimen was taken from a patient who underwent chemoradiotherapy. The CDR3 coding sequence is TGTGCCAGCAGCTTACTGACTGTCACAGATACGCAGTATTTT. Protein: CASSLLTVTDTQYF.